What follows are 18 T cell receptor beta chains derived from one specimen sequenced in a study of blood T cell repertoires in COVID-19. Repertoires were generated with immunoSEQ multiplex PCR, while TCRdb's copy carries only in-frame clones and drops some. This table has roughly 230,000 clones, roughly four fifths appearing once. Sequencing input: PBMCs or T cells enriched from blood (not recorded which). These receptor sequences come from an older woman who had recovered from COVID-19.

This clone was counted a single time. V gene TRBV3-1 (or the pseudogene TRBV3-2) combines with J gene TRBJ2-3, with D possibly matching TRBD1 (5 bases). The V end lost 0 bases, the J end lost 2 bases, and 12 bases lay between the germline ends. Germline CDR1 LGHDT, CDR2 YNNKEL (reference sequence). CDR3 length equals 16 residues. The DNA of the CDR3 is TGTGCCAGCAGCCAAGAGGGGCGCAGCCTCACAGATACGCAGTATTTT. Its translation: CASSQEGRSLTDTQYF.

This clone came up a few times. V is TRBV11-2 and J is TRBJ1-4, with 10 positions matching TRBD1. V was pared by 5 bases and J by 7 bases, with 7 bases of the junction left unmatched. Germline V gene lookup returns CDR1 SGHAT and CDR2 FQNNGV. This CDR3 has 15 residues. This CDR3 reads CASSDRDRGSEKLFF. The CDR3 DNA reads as TGTGCCAGCAGCGACCGGGACAGGGGTAGTGAAAAACTGTTTTTT.

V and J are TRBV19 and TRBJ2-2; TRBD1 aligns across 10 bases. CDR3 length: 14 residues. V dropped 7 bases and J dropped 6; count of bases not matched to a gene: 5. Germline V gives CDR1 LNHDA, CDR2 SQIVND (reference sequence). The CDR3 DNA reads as TGTGCCAGTAACTTCGACAGGGGGCCCGGGGAGCTGTTTTTT. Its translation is CASNFDRGPGELFF.

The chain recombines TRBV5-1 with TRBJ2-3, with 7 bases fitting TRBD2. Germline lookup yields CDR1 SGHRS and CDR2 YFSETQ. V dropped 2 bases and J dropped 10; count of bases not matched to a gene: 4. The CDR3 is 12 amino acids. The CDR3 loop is CASSFRGEAQYF. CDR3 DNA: TGCGCCAGCAGCTTTCGGGGGGAGGCGCAGTATTTT.

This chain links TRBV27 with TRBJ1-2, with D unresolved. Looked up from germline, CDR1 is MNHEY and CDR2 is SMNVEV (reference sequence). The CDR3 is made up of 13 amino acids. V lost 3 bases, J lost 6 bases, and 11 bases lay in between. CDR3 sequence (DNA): TGTGCCAGCAGTTTCGGCCCACGGGATGGCTACACCTTC. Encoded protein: CASSFGPRDGYTF.

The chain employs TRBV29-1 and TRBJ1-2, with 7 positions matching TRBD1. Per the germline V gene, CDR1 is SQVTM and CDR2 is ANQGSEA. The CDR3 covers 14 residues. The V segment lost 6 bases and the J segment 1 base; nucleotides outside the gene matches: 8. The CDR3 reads CSVGGTENNYGYTF. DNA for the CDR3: TGCAGCGTAGGTGGGACAGAGAATAACTATGGCTACACCTTC.

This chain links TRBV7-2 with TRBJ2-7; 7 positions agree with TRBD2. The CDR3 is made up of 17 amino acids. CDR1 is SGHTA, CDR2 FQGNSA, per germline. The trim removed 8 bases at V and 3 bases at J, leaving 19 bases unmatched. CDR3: CASARTRRASGFYEQYF. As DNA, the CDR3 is TGTGCCAGCGCCCGGACCAGAAGGGCTAGCGGATTCTACGAGCAGTACTTC.

This CDR3 is CASSQAGQSGETQYF. The CDR3 region has the DNA TGCGCCAGCAGCCAGGCGGGACAGTCGGGAGAGACCCAGTACTTC. V usage is TRBV5-1 and J usage is TRBJ2-5; TRBD1 is a possible D gene (7 bases). CDR1 and CDR2 from the germline V gene are SGHRS and YFSETQ. V gave up 4 bases and J gave up 4 bases, with 17 bases separating them. The CDR3 sequence is 15 residues long.

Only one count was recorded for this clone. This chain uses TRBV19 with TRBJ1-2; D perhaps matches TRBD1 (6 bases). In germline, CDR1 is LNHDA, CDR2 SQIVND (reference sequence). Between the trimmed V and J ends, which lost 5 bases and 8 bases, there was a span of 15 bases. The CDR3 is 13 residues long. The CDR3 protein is CASSPGQPLGYTF. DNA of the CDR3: TGTGCCAGTAGTCCCGGACAGCCCCTGGGCTACACCTTC.

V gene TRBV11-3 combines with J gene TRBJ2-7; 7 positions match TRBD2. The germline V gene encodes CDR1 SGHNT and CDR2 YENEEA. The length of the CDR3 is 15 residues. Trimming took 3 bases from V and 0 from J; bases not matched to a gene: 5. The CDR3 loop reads CASSFTSAHSYEQYF. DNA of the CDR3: TGTGCCAGCAGCTTTACTAGCGCTCACTCCTACGAGCAGTACTTC.

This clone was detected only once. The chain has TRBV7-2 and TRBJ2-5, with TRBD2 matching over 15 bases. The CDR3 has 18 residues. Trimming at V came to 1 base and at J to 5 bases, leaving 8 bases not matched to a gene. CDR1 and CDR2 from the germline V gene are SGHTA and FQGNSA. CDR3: CASSLDWGTSGRRETQYF. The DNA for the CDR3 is TGTGCCAGCAGCTTAGATTGGGGGACTAGCGGGAGGAGGGAGACCCAGTACTTC. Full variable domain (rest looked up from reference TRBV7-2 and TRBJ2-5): GAGVSQSPSNKVTEKGKDVELRCDPISGHTALYWYRQSLGQGLEFLIYFQGNSAPDKSGLPSDRFSAERTGGSVSTLTIQRTQQEDSAVYLCASSLDWGTSGRRETQYFGPGTRLLVL.

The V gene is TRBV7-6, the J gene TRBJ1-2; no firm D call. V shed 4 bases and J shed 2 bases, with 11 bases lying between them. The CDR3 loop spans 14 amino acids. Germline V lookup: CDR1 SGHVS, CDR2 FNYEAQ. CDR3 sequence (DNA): TGTGCCAGCAGCTCAGTCCCTGCAAACTATGGCTACACCTTC. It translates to CASSSVPANYGYTF.

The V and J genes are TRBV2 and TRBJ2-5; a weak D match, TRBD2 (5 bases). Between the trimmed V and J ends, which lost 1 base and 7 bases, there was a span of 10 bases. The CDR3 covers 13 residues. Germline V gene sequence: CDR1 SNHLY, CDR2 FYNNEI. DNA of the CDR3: TGTGCCAGCAGTGAAGGGACGGGGAGGACCCAGTACTTC. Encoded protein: CASSEGTGRTQYF.

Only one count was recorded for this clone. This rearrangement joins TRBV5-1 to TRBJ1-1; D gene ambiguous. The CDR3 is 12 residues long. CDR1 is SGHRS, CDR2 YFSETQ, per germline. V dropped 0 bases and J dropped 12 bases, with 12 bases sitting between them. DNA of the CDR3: TGCGCCAGCAGCTTGGAGGCGGGCCTTCCTTTCTTT. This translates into CASSLEAGLPFF.

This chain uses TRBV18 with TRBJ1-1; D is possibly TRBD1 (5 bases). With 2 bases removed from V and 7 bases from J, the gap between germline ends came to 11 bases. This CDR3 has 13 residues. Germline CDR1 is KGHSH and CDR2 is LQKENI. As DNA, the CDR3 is TGTGCCAGCTCACCAGGTCAGGGAATTGAAGCTTTCTTT. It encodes CASSPGQGIEAFF. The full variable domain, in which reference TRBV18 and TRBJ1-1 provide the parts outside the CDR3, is NAGVMQNPRHLVRRRGQEARLRCSPMKGHSHVYWYRQLPEEGLKFMVYLQKENIIDESGMPKERFSAEFPKEGPSILRIQQVVRGDSAAYFCASSPGQGIEAFFGQGTRLTVV.

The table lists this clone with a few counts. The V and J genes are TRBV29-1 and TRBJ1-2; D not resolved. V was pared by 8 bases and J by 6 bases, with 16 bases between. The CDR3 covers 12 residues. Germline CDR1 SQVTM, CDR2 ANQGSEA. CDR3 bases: TGCAGCACGAATAGGGAGGCGGATGGCTACACCTTC. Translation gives CSTNREADGYTF.

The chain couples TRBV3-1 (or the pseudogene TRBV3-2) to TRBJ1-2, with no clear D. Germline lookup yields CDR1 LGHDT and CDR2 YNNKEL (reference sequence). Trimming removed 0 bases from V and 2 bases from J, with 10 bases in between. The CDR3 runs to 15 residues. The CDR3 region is CASSQDSAGNYGYTF. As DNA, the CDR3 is TGTGCCAGCAGCCAAGATTCGGCGGGAAACTATGGCTACACCTTC.

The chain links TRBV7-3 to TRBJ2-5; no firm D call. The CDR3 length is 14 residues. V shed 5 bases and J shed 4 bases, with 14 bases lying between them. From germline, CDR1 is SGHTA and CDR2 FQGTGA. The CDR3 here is CASSQAGGTETQYF. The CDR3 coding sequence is TGTGCCAGCAGCCAAGCCGGCGGAACAGAGACCCAGTACTTC.